This T cell receptor beta chain is from a study of shared clonotypes between healthy human individuals. General study results and limits: Generation probability values for non-shared clonotypes were lower than those for clonotypes shared by all four donors. Researchers found naive subsets generally carried larger estimated richness than memory subsets.

It was at deep level that the assay was run. Sequencing used immunoSEQ multiplex PCR; TCRdb keeps in-frame clones, though not all of them. The table lists about 2.2 million clones, just under 95% of them singletons. With respect to this clone: Its target is unknown.

The CDR3 has 15 residues. The ends lost 3 bases at V and 4 bases at J; junction bases unmatched: 4. Germline values: CDR1 MDHEN, CDR2 SYDVKM. It was CD45RO-negative cells, positively selected for CCR7, that made up naive CD8 cells, with terminally differentiated effector memory CD45RA+ cells excluded. The chain combines TRBV28 with TRBJ2-5, with 11 nucleotides matching TRBD1. Material for sequencing was naive CD8+ T cells from PBMCs. This receptor was taken from a man between 18 and 35 years old in good health. Some clones in this sample may be carry-over from other donors' samples. The CDR3 nucleotides read TGTGCCAGCAGTTTCGGACAGGGGGCAGGAGAGACCCAGTACTTC. Residues: CASSFGQGAGETQYF.